This TCR beta chain was sequenced during a study of graft-versus-host responses after intestinal transplantation. Study background: Every recipient had anti-thymocyte globulin induction and approximately 3 years of tacrolimus plus steroids.

V dropped 8 bases and J dropped 2 bases, with 12 bases sitting between them. The CDR3 spans 13 residues. Germline lookup yields CDR1 LNHDA and CDR2 SQIVND (reference sequence). Only a few counts were recorded for this clone. Its antigen is as yet unknown. Method: immunoSEQ multiplex PCR; TCRdb's copy keeps in-frame clones and lacks some. Of 20,000 to 30,000 clones detected, 75% to 90% appear once; the ten largest clones hold 1.1%. Study-level points and caveats: Individuals who had graft-donor T cell macrochimerism had allografts that showed high graft-versus-host to host-versus-graft clonal ratios. Early post-transplant HvG declines tracked with peak circulating GvH clone levels.

The sequenced sample was PBMCs, obtained almost 29 days after intestinal transplant. The V gene is TRBV19, the J gene TRBJ1-2; the D gene is possibly TRBD1 (5 bases). The source is a human patient who received an intestinal transplant, so some T cells may come from the graft donor. In DNA form, the CDR3 reads TGTGCCAGTTTATCAGAGGGGAACTATGGCTACACCTTC. This gives the protein CASLSEGNYGYTF.